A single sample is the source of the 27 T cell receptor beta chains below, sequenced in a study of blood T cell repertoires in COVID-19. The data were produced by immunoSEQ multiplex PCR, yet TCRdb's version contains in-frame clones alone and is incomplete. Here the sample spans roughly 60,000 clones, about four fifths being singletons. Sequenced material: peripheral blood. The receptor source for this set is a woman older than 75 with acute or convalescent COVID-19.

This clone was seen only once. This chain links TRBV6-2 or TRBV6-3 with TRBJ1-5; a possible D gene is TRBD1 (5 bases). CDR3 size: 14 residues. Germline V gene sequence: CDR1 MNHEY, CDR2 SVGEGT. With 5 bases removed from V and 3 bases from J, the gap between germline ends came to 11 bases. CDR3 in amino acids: CASSPRDYNQPQHF. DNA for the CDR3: TGTGCCAGCAGTCCCCGGGACTACAATCAGCCCCAGCATTTT.

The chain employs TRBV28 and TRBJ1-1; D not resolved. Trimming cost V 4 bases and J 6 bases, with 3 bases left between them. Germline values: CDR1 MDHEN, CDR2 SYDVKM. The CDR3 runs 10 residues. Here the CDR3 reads CASSSAEAFF. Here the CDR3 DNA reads TGTGCCAGCAGTTCGGCTGAAGCTTTCTTT.

CDR3 in amino acids: CASSQASGGTRQETQYF. Written as DNA, the CDR3 is TGTGCCAGCAGCCAAGCTAGCGGGGGGACGAGACAAGAGACCCAGTACTTC. The rearrangement uses TRBV3-1 (or the pseudogene TRBV3-2) and TRBJ2-5; 11 positions agree with TRBD2. J lost 2 bases, V lost 1 base, and 6 bases had no gene match. Germline V lookup: CDR1 LGHDT, CDR2 YNNKEL (reference sequence). The CDR3 runs to 17 residues.

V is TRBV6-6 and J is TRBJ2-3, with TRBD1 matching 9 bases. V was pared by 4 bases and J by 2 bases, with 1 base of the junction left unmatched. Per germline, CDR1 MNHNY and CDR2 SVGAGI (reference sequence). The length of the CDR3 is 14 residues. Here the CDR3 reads CASSWDRVTDTQYF. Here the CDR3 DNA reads TGTGCCAGCAGTTGGGACAGGGTCACAGATACGCAGTATTTT.

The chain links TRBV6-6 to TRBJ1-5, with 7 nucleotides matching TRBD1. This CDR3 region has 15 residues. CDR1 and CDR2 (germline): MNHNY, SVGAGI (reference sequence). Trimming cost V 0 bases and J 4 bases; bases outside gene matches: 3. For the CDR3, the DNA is TGTGCCAGCAGTTACTCGGGACAGCGTAATCAGCCCCAGCATTTT. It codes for CASSYSGQRNQPQHF.

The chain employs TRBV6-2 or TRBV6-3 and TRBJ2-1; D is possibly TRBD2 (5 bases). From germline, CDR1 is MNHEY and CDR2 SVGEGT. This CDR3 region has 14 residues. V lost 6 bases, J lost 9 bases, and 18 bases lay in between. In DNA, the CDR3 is TGTGCCAGCAGCCACCTCGCTAGCTTGGGTGAGCAGTTCTTC. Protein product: CASSHLASLGEQFF.

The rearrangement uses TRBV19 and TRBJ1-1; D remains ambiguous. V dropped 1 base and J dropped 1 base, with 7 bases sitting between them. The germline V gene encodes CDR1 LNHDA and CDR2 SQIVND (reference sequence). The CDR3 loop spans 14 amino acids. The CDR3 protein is CASSIAPWNTEAFF. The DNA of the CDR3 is TGTGCCAGTAGTATAGCCCCATGGAACACTGAAGCTTTCTTT.

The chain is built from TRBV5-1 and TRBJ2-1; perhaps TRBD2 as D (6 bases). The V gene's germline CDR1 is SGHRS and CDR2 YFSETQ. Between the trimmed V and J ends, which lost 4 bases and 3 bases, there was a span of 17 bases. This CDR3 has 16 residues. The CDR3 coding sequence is TGCGCCAGCAGCGGCGGACTCGGGAGCGTCTACAATGAGCAGTTCTTC. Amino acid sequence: CASSGGLGSVYNEQFF.

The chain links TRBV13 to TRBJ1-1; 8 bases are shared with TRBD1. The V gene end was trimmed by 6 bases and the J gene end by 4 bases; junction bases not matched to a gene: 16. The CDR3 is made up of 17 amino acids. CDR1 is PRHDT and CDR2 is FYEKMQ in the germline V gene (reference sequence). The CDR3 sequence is CASRHRGVSSMGTEAFF. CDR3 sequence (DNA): TGTGCCAGCAGACACAGGGGGGTCAGCTCGATGGGCACTGAAGCTTTCTTT. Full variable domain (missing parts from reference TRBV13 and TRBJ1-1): AAGVIQSPRHLIKEKRETATLKCYPIPRHDTVYWYQQGPGQDPQFLISFYEKMQSDKGSIPDRFSAQQFSDYHSELNMSSLELGDSALYFCASRHRGVSSMGTEAFFGQGTRLTVV.

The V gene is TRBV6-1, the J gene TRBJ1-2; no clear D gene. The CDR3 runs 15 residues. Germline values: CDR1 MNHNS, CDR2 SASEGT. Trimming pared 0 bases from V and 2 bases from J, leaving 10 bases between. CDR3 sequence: CASSEAGSANYGYTF. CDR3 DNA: TGTGCCAGCAGTGAAGCCGGGTCAGCCAACTATGGCTACACCTTC.

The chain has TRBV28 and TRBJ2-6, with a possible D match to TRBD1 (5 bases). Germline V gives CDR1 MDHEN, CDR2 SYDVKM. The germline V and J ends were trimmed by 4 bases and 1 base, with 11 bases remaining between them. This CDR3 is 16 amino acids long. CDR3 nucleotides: TGTGCCAGCAGTTCCCCGTCAGGGTCTGGGGCCAACGTCCTGACTTTC. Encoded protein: CASSSPSGSGANVLTF. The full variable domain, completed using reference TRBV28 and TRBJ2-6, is DVKVTQSSRYLVKRTGEKVFLECVQDMDHENMFWYRQDPGLGLRLIYFSYDVKMKEKGDIPEGYSVSREKKERFSLILESASTNQTSMYLCASSSPSGSGANVLTFGAGSRLTVL.

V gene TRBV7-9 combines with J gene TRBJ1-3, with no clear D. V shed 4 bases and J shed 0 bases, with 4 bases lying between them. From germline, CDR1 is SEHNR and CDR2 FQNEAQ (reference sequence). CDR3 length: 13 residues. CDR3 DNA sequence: TGTGCCAGCAGCTCGAGCTCTGGAAACACCATATATTTT. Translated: CASSSSSGNTIYF.

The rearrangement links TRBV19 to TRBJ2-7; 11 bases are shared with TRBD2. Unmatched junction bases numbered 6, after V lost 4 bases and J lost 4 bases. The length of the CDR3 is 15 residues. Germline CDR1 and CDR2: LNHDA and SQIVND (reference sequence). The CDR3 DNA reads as TGTGCCAGTAGTAGGACTAGCGGGCCTGGGTACGAGCAGTACTTC. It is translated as CASSRTSGPGYEQYF.

The CDR3 DNA follows: TGTGCCAGTAGTGGCTCGGCGGGTACGACTGGAAACACCATATATTTT. Its translation: CASSGSAGTTGNTIYF. The J gene is TRBJ1-3, the V gene TRBV19; D is undetermined. This CDR3 contains 16 residues. Germline V gene sequence: CDR1 LNHDA, CDR2 SQIVND (reference sequence). The V gene lost 5 bases and the J gene lost 2 bases, with 16 bases spanning the gap.

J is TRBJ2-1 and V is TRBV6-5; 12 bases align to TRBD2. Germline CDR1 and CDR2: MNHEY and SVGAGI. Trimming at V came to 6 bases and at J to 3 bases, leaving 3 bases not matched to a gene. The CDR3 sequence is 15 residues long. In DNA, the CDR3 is TGTGCCAGCAGGGGGGGACTAGCGGGCTACAATGAGCAGTTCTTC. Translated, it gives CASRGGLAGYNEQFF.

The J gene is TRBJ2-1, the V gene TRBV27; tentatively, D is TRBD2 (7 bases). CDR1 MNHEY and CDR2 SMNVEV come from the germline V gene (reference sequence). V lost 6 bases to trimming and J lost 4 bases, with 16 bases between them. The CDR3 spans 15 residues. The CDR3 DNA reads TGTGCCAGCAGCCGAAGGGGGGGTATTTACAATGAGCAGTTCTTC. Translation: CASSRRGGIYNEQFF.

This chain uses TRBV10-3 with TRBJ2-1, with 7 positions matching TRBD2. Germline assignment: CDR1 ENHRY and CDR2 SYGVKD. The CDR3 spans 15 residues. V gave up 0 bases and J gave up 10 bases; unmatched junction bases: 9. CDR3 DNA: TGTGCCATCAGTGAGTCGGGGCGGGAGTCCGGGGAGCAGTTCTTC. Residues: CAISESGRESGEQFF.

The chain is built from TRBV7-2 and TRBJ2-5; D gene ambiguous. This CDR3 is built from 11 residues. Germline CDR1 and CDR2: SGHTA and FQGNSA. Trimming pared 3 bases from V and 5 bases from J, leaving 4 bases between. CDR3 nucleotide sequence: TGTGCCAGCAGCTTCCTCGAGACCCAGTACTTC. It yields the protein CASSFLETQYF.

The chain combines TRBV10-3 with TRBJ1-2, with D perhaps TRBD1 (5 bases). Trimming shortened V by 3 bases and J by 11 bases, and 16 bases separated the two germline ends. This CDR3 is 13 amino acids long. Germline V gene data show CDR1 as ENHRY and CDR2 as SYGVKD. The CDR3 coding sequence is TGTGCCATCAGTGACTTATCGAGACAGCCGTACACCTTC. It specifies CAISDLSRQPYTF.

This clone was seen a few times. CDR3 nucleotides: TGTGCCAGCACTCTGGGGATAGGGACAGGGAGAGGCTACACCTTC. Protein: CASTLGIGTGRGYTF. This chain joins TRBV28 and TRBJ1-2, with TRBD1 identical over 9 bases. The CDR3 contains 15 residues. The ends lost 7 bases at V and 8 bases at J; junction bases unmatched: 14. CDR1 is MDHEN, CDR2 SYDVKM, per germline.

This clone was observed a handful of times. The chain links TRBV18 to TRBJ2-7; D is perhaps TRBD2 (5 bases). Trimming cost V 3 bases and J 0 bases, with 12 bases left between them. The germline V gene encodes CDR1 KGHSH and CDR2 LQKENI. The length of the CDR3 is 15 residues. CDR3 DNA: TGTGCCAGCTCACCGGTTCCGGGAAGCTCCTACGAGCAGTACTTC. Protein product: CASSPVPGSSYEQYF.

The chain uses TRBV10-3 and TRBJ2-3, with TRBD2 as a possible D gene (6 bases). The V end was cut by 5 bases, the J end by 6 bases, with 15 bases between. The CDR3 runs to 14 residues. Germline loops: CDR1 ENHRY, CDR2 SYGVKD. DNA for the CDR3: TGTGCCATCAGTTCTCCCGGGACTTTGGATACGCAGTATTTT. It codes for CAISSPGTLDTQYF.

The CDR3 DNA is TGTGCCAGCAGTTACGCAGGGGTTGAAGCTTTCTTT. Translated: CASSYAGVEAFF. The chain carries TRBV6-6 and TRBJ1-1; tentatively, D is TRBD1 (6 bases). The CDR3 runs 12 residues. The germline V gene has CDR1 MNHNY and CDR2 SVGAGI (reference sequence). Trimming left V 2 bases short and J 7 bases short, with 8 bases between.

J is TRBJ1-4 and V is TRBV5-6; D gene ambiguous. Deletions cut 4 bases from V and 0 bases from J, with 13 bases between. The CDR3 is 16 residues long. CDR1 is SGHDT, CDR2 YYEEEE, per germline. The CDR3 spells CASSREAFATNEKLFF. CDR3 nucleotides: TGTGCCAGCAGCAGGGAGGCATTTGCAACTAATGAAAAACTGTTTTTT.

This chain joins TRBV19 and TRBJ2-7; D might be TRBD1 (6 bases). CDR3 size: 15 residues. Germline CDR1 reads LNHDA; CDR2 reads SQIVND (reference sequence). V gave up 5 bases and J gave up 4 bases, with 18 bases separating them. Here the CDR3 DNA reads TGTGCCAGTAGTCCACCGGGACACAATTCGTACGAGCAGTACTTC. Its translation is CASSPPGHNSYEQYF.

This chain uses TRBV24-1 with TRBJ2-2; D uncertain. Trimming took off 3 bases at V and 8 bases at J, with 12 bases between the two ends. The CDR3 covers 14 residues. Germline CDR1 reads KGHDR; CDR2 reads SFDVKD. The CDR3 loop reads CATSDAMPSGELFF. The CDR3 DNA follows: TGTGCCACCAGTGATGCGATGCCGTCGGGGGAGCTGTTTTTT.

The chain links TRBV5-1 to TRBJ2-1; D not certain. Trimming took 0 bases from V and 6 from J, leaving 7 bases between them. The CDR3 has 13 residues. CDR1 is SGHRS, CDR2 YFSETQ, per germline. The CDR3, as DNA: TGCGCCAGCAGCTTGGGTACAATCAATGAGCAGTTCTTC. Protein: CASSLGTINEQFF.